This T cell receptor beta chain was profiled in a study of shared clonotypes between healthy human individuals. At the level of the study: Per donor, CD8 memory used one plate, CD8 naive used two, CD4 memory used three and CD4 naive used three. General study results and limits: Enrolling few donors narrowed the genetic and exposure-history diversity that was represented. Inspection by rarefaction showed sorted-subset sequencing to be incomplete despite large depth.

With regard to this clone: Its antigen remains unknown.

Every subset had its genomic DNA shared out evenly among several immunoSEQ plates. The protocol was immunoSEQ multiplex PCR, while the TCRdb copy is restricted to in-frame clones and leaves out a portion. The sample has roughly 650,000 clones, roughly 97% seen once; the top ten hold less than 0.065%. The sequencing sample was made of naive CD4+ T cells sorted from blood. The subset is: CD45RA+ positively selected. The receptor was derived from a woman aged 25-40 years in good health.

CDR3 DNA: TGTGCCTGGAGTAAATTAACTAGTAGTTCCAATGAGCAGTTCTTC. As protein: CAWSKLTSSSNEQFF. J is TRBJ2-1 and V is TRBV30; a weak D match, TRBD2 (5 bases). Per germline, CDR1 GTSNPN and CDR2 SVGIG (reference sequence). This CDR3 spans 15 amino acids. V was trimmed by 2 bases and J by 6 bases, leaving 17 bases between them.